This passage covers 26 T cell receptor beta chains from one sample sequenced in a study of glioma-infiltrating T cells after dendritic cell vaccination. TCRdb's table, derived via immunoSEQ multiplex PCR, lists solely in-frame clones and lacks some. The table shows 100,000 or so clones, with about nine tenths occurring only once. Source: blood, taken before dendritic cell vaccination. These receptors all come from a human donor with glioblastoma.

The V gene is TRBV11-2, the J gene TRBJ1-1, with TRBD1 matching 7 bases. The CDR3 sequence is 16 residues long. Trimming took 3 bases from V and 5 from J; bases not matched to a gene: 12. Germline lookup yields CDR1 SGHAT and CDR2 FQNNGV. The CDR3 DNA reads TGTGCCAGCAGCTTCCGGACAGGAGGTCCCAAGACTGAAGCTTTCTTT. Amino acid sequence: CASSFRTGGPKTEAFF.

The V call is TRBV25-1, the J call TRBJ2-3; 7 positions match TRBD2. V lost 1 base and J lost 4; bases outside the gene matches: 5. The V gene's germline CDR1 is MGHDK and CDR2 SYGVNS. This CDR3 contains 15 residues. The CDR3: CASSESGREPDTQYF. CDR3 nucleotide sequence: TGTGCCAGCAGTGAATCTGGGAGGGAACCAGATACGCAGTATTTT.

The chain joins TRBV19 to TRBJ2-7, with 8 positions matching TRBD2. With V trimmed by 0 bases and J by 5 bases, 12 bases remained unmatched. Germline V gene sequence: CDR1 LNHDA, CDR2 SQIVND (reference sequence). This CDR3 has 17 residues. CDR3 in DNA: TGTGCCAGTAGTATAGATTCTGGGGCTAGCGGGTACCACGAGCAGTACTTC. Encoded protein: CASSIDSGASGYHEQYF.

The rearrangement links TRBV6-5 to TRBJ2-7; possible D gene TRBD2, 6 bases. This CDR3 is 15 amino acids long. Germline V gene lookup returns CDR1 MNHEY and CDR2 SVGAGI. V lost 4 bases to trimming and J lost 6 bases, with 19 bases between them. The CDR3 sequence: CASSSRTTGPAEQYF. The CDR3 region has the DNA TGTGCCAGCAGTTCGCGGACTACTGGTCCTGCCGAGCAGTACTTC.

J is TRBJ2-7 and V is TRBV7-6; 11 bases map to TRBD1. This CDR3 is built from 16 residues. Per germline, CDR1 SGHVS and CDR2 FNYEAQ. V lost 4 bases to trimming and J lost 2 bases; unmatched junction nucleotides: 7. The CDR3 sequence is CASSWGDRGEAYEQYF. CDR3 nucleotide sequence: TGTGCCAGCAGCTGGGGGGACAGGGGGGAGGCCTACGAGCAGTACTTC.

This clone was counted between two and nine times. This chain's CDR3 is CASSLLAVAGNFHQPQHF. Here the CDR3 DNA reads TGTGCCAGCAGCTTATTAGCCGTTGCGGGGAATTTCCATCAGCCCCAGCATTTT. The gene calls are TRBV7-8 and TRBJ1-5; D unclear. This CDR3 has 18 amino acids. V lost 2 bases, J lost 5 bases, and 22 bases lay in between. Per germline, CDR1 SGHVS and CDR2 FQNEAQ.

This clone was recorded only once. The chain carries TRBV19 and TRBJ1-2; perhaps TRBD1 as D (6 bases). The germline V and J ends were trimmed by 5 bases and 4 bases, with 17 bases remaining between them. Germline CDR1 and CDR2: LNHDA and SQIVND (reference sequence). The CDR3 extends over 15 amino acids. The CDR3 bases are TGTGCCAGTAGTGGGGGCAGCCGGATACCCTATGGCTACACCTTC. Translated: CASSGGSRIPYGYTF.

The sample holds a few counts of this clone. The V and J genes are TRBV18 and TRBJ1-1; no firm D call. Germline V gene sequence: CDR1 KGHSH, CDR2 LQKENI. V was trimmed by 3 bases and J by 4 bases, leaving 9 bases between them. The CDR3 has 13 amino acids. CDR3 nucleotides: TGTGCCAGCTCACCGCCCTCTATCACTGAAGCTTTCTTT. Translating gives CASSPPSITEAFF.

CDR3 protein: CASRLAGEGDTQYF. The CDR3 DNA reads TGTGCCAGCAGACTAGCGGGAGAGGGAGATACGCAGTATTTT. This sequence joins TRBV6-5 and TRBJ2-3, with 11 nucleotides matching TRBD2. Germline CDR1 and CDR2: MNHEY and SVGAGI. The V segment lost 6 bases and the J segment 5 bases; nucleotides outside the gene matches: 4. This CDR3 comprises 14 residues.

The gene calls are TRBV9 and TRBJ2-7; TRBD2 aligns across 7 bases. Trimming took 4 bases from V and 0 from J; bases not matched to a gene: 7. The CDR3 covers 15 residues. In germline, CDR1 is SGDLS, CDR2 YYNGEE. CDR3 amino acids: CASSLTGGSSYEQYF. The DNA of the CDR3 is TGTGCCAGCAGCCTCACCGGCGGGAGCTCCTACGAGCAGTACTTC.

The V call is TRBV10-3, the J call TRBJ1-2; TRBD1 agrees at 9 bases. CDR1 is ENHRY and CDR2 is SYGVKD in the germline V gene. The CDR3 consists of 13 residues. After removal of 6 bases from V and 4 bases from J, the junction contained 3 bases not matched to a gene. The CDR3 loop is CAISQGQGYGYTF. CDR3 DNA sequence: TGTGCCATCAGCCAGGGACAGGGCTATGGCTACACCTTC.

This chain joins TRBV9 and TRBJ2-3, with D perhaps TRBD2 (6 bases). Germline CDR1 reads SGDLS; CDR2 reads YYNGEE. This CDR3 is built from 14 residues. The V and J ends lost 4 bases and 4 bases respectively, with 13 bases between them. The CDR3 is CASSSRLVPDTQYF. CDR3 nucleotide sequence: TGTGCCAGCAGCTCTCGACTAGTACCAGATACGCAGTATTTT.

The V and J genes are TRBV27 and TRBJ2-7, with D possibly TRBD2 on 5 matching bases. V was cut by 0 bases and J by 1 base, with 13 bases left in between. The CDR3 runs 16 residues. The germline gives CDR1 MNHEY, CDR2 SMNVEV (reference sequence). DNA of the CDR3: TGTGCCAGCAGTTTATCTACAGAGGGCGCTTCCTACGAGCAGTACTTC. This gives the protein CASSLSTEGASYEQYF.

There are a few counts of this clone. The chain combines TRBV2 with TRBJ2-2; D gene unclear. The CDR3 is made up of 13 amino acids. Trimming pared 8 bases from V and 7 bases from J, leaving 14 bases between. The germline V gene has CDR1 SNHLY and CDR2 FYNNEI. The CDR3 DNA reads as TGTGCCAGCGGGTTTACAGATTTCGGGGAGCTGTTTTTT. Translation gives CASGFTDFGELFF.

This chain uses TRBV5-1 with TRBJ1-6; 7 nucleotides line up with TRBD1. Germline CDR1 SGHRS, CDR2 YFSETQ. The CDR3 has 17 amino acids. The V segment lost 2 bases and the J segment 7 bases; nucleotides outside the gene matches: 12. The chain's CDR3 is CASSLLTGAVWNSPLHF. The DNA for the CDR3 is TGCGCCAGCAGCTTACTAACAGGGGCGGTCTGGAATTCACCCCTCCACTTT.

The chain is built from TRBV9 and TRBJ2-2; TRBD1 matches 7 bases. This CDR3 is 14 amino acids long. The germline gives CDR1 SGDLS, CDR2 YYNGEE. With V trimmed by 4 bases and J by 6 bases, 6 bases remained unmatched. The CDR3 nucleotides are TGTGCCAGCAGCTTGACAGGGAGCCCCGGGGAGCTGTTTTTT. Protein sequence: CASSLTGSPGELFF.

The CDR3 is CASRFSGLFKYF. CDR3 nucleotides: TGTGCCAGCAGATTTTCGGGTCTCTTCAAGTACTTC. The V and J genes are TRBV28 and TRBJ2-7; D is ambiguous. The CDR3 is 12 residues long. V lost 6 bases and J 11 bases, leaving 17 bases between the germline ends. Germline V gene lookup returns CDR1 MDHEN and CDR2 SYDVKM.

The chain links TRBV6-1 to TRBJ2-1, with 8 bases that match TRBD2. CDR1 is MNHNS, CDR2 SASEGT, per germline. V lost 2 bases to trimming and J lost 6 bases; unmatched junction nucleotides: 9. This CDR3 region has 16 residues. The CDR3 region has the DNA TGTGCCAGCAGTGAATATGTCGGACTAGCAACCAATGAGCAGTTCTTC. Amino acids: CASSEYVGLATNEQFF.

The J gene is TRBJ2-5, the V gene TRBV5-4; D is unresolved. Trimming shortened V by 2 bases and J by 0 bases, and 5 bases separated the two germline ends. CDR1 and CDR2 (germline): SGHNT, YYREEE (reference sequence). The CDR3 is 13 amino acids. The CDR3 region has the DNA TGTGCCAGCAGCTTTCAGGACCAAGAGACCCAGTACTTC. It is translated as CASSFQDQETQYF.

V is TRBV6-1 and J is TRBJ1-5; 8 bases are a match to TRBD1. Germline lookup yields CDR1 MNHNS and CDR2 SASEGT. This CDR3 contains 15 residues. Trimming at V came to 1 base and at J to 6 bases, leaving 5 bases not matched to a gene. DNA for the CDR3: TGTGCCAGCAGTGAAGGACAGGGGTTGGTTCAGCCCCAGCATTTT. Translating it yields CASSEGQGLVQPQHF.

This clone was seen more than once but under ten times. The chain has TRBV30 and TRBJ2-2; TRBD1 matches at 7 bases. The CDR3 is made up of 15 amino acids. Germline CDR1 and CDR2: GTSNPN and SVGIG (reference sequence). V shed 3 bases and J 4 bases; nucleotides not matched to a gene: 8. CDR3 loop: CAWRVTGTSTGELFF. The CDR3 region has the DNA TGTGCCTGGAGGGTGACAGGGACGAGCACCGGGGAGCTGTTTTTT.

The J gene is TRBJ1-3, the V gene TRBV2; D remains ambiguous. The CDR3 spans 14 residues. V lost 3 bases and J 0 bases, leaving 6 bases between the germline ends. Germline CDR1 and CDR2: SNHLY and FYNNEI. The CDR3 bases are TGTGCCAGCAGTGAGGCGGTCTCTGGAAACACCATATATTTT. Protein product: CASSEAVSGNTIYF.

The chain recombines TRBV29-1 with TRBJ1-4; D is unresolved. The ends were cut back, 0 bases at V and 7 bases at J, with 6 bases in the middle. This CDR3 has 12 amino acids. Per the germline V gene, CDR1 is SQVTM and CDR2 is ANQGSEA. The CDR3 coding sequence is TGCAGCGTTGAAGACGGGGTTGAAAAACTGTTTTTT. This codes for CSVEDGVEKLFF.

The chain combines TRBV5-1 with TRBJ2-6; D unclear. Trimming shortened V by 2 bases and J by 1 base, and 7 bases separated the two germline ends. The germline CDR1 and CDR2 sequences are SGHRS and YFSETQ. The CDR3 is 15 residues long. The CDR3 DNA reads TGCGCCAGCAGCTTCACGGTGTCTGGGGCCAACGTCCTGACTTTC. This codes for CASSFTVSGANVLTF. Full variable domain (remainder filled in from reference TRBV5-1 and TRBJ2-6): KAGVTQTPRYLIKTRGQQVTLSCSPISGHRSVSWYQQTPGQGLQFLFEYFSETQRNKGNFPGRFSGRQFSNSRSEMNVSTLELGDSALYLCASSFTVSGANVLTFGAGSRLTVL.

V gene TRBV19 combines with J gene TRBJ2-7; 9 bases are shared with TRBD2. V was clipped by 3 bases and J by 5 bases; unmatched bases: 8. The CDR3 has 15 residues. CDR1 is LNHDA, CDR2 SQIVND, per germline (reference sequence). The CDR3 protein is CASSILAGGLNEQYF. The CDR3, as DNA: TGTGCCAGTAGTATCCTGGCGGGGGGGCTCAACGAGCAGTACTTC.

The CDR3, as DNA: TGTGCCAGCAGCGTAGGGGCCCACCAAGAGACCCAGTACTTC. Its protein is CASSVGAHQETQYF. This rearrangement joins TRBV9 to TRBJ2-5; D is uncertain. Germline CDR1 reads SGDLS; CDR2 reads YYNGEE. This CDR3 contains 14 residues. Trimming removed 0 bases at V and 0 bases at J, with 6 bases between.